A single sample gave rise to the 11 T cell receptor beta chains below, sequenced in a study of blood T cells in healthy people across ages. A second PCR, run for 7 to 11 cycles, used a sample-barcoded 5' primer plus a J-beta primer mix. TCRdb re-called the 5' RACE reads with MiXCR, one entry per CDR3 protein. The sample includes over 600,000 distinct CDR3 sequences, around half of them seen just once. Sequencing used blood. The source of these receptors is a man aged 80 or over in good health.

Only a few counts were recorded for this clonotype. The V call is TRBV5-6, the J call TRBJ2-1, with a possible D match to TRBD2 (6 bases). CDR3 length: 16 residues. The V and J ends lost 2 bases and 7 bases respectively, with 19 bases between them. In germline, CDR1 is SGHDT, CDR2 YYEEEE. The CDR3 bases are TGTGCCAGCAGCTTCGTGTCGGGAGAAAAGGTGAATGAGCAGTTCTTC. Residues: CASSFVSGEKVNEQFF.

The chain joins TRBV29-1 to TRBJ1-2; no clear D. The V end lost 2 bases, the J end lost 8 bases, and 12 bases lay between the germline ends. The CDR3 loop spans 12 amino acids. Looked up from germline, CDR1 is SQVTM and CDR2 is ANQGSEA. Here the CDR3 reads CSVELDSYGYTF. The DNA of the CDR3 is TGCAGCGTTGAACTCGACTCTTACGGCTACACCTTC. Variable domain in full (rest from reference TRBV29-1 and TRBJ1-2): SAVISQKPSRDICQRGTSLTIQCQVDSQVTMMFWYRQQPGQSLTLIATANQGSEATYESGFVIDKFPISRPNLTFSTLTVSNMSPEDSSIYLCSVELDSYGYTFGSGTRLTVV.

The V gene is TRBV29-1, the J gene TRBJ1-1; perhaps TRBD1 as D (6 bases). The V end was cut by 7 bases, the J end by 0 bases, with 9 bases between. The CDR3 spans 12 residues. CDR1 is SQVTM, CDR2 ANQGSEA, per germline. The CDR3, as DNA: TGCAGCGGGGGGCGGATGAACACTGAAGCTTTCTTT. Protein: CSGGRMNTEAFF.

The chain uses TRBV20-1 and TRBJ2-4; 9 nucleotides agree with TRBD2. Germline V gives CDR1 DFQATT, CDR2 SNEGSKA (reference sequence). The CDR3 extends over 14 amino acids. Trimming removed 4 bases from V and 9 bases from J; junction bases left unmatched: 10. This CDR3 reads CSATTSGPPFIQYF. CDR3 DNA: TGCAGTGCTACGACTAGCGGCCCCCCTTTCATTCAGTACTTC.

The V and J genes are TRBV20-1 and TRBJ2-5; no clear D. Germline-derived CDR1 and CDR2 are DFQATT and SNEGSKA (reference sequence). CDR3 length: 19 amino acids. V was trimmed by 6 bases and J by 3 bases, leaving 32 bases between them. The CDR3 coding sequence is TGCAGTGCCTACGCTGTTGGGCTTTTGCCACAAAACAGCGAAGAGACCCAGTACTTC. The encoded protein is CSAYAVGLLPQNSEETQYF.

This chain links TRBV20-1 with TRBJ2-7; 9 bases are a match to TRBD1. There are 13 residues in the CDR3. Germline V gene data show CDR1 as DFQATT and CDR2 as SNEGSKA (reference sequence). With V trimmed by 7 bases and J by 1 base, 5 bases remained unmatched. Here the CDR3 DNA reads TGCAGTGTCCGGGACAGGGTATCCTACGAGCAGTACTTC. Its protein is CSVRDRVSYEQYF.

The V call is TRBV9, the J call TRBJ2-5; D unresolved. CDR1 is SGDLS and CDR2 is YYNGEE in the germline V gene. The CDR3 has 13 residues. Between the trimmed V and J ends, which lost 2 bases and 2 bases, there was a span of 7 bases. The CDR3 bases are TGTGCCAGCAGCGTCGGCCATCAAGAGACCCAGTACTTC. The encoded protein is CASSVGHQETQYF.

V is TRBV6-2 or TRBV6-3 and J is TRBJ2-2, with 9 bases that match TRBD1. The ends lost 6 bases at V and 3 bases at J; junction bases unmatched: 5. The germline CDR1 and CDR2 sequences are MNHEY and SVGEGT. This CDR3 is built from 15 residues. For the CDR3, the DNA is TGTGCCAGCAGCACGGGACAGGGTTACACCGGGGAGCTGTTTTTT. It encodes CASSTGQGYTGELFF.

The J gene is TRBJ2-6, the V gene TRBV7-9; D is ambiguous. Germline values: CDR1 SEHNR, CDR2 FQNEAQ (reference sequence). V lost 2 bases and J lost 1, with 6 bases in between. The CDR3 covers 15 residues. This CDR3 is CASSLTPSGANVLTF. The CDR3 DNA follows: TGTGCCAGCAGCTTAACGCCGTCTGGGGCCAACGTCCTGACTTTC.

This clonotype was observed a handful of times. The chain is built from TRBV15 and TRBJ2-5; no definite D call. This CDR3 has 12 amino acids. V lost 4 bases and J lost 0, with 3 bases in between. In germline, CDR1 is LNHNV, CDR2 YYDKDF (reference sequence). CDR3 in DNA: TGTGCCACCAGCACCTACCAAGAGACCCAGTACTTC. It codes for CATSTYQETQYF. The full variable domain, in which reference TRBV15 and TRBJ2-5 provide the parts outside the CDR3, is DAMVIQNPRYQVTQFGKPVTLSCSQTLNHNVMYWYQQKSSQAPKLLFHYYDKDFNNEADTPDNFQSRRPNTSFCFLDIRSPGLGDTAMYLCATSTYQETQYFGPGTRLLVL.

The chain carries TRBV20-1 and TRBJ1-4; 10 bases fit TRBD1. Per germline, CDR1 DFQATT and CDR2 SNEGSKA (reference sequence). V was pared by 4 bases and J by 0 bases, with 11 bases of the junction left unmatched. CDR3 length: 18 amino acids. CDR3 in amino acids: CSAKTPGQGSTTNEKLFF. CDR3 nucleotide sequence: TGCAGTGCTAAAACCCCGGGACAGGGGTCGACAACTAATGAAAAACTGTTTTTT.